The 2 T cell receptor beta chains below come from one sample, sequenced in a study of blood T cell repertoires in COVID-19. TCRdb's table, derived via immunoSEQ multiplex PCR, lists solely in-frame clones and lacks some. The table records about 440,000 clones, 70% to 90% of them present only once. The sample consisted of PBMCs or T cells enriched from blood (not recorded which). The receptors come from a woman aged 18-30 years with acute COVID-19.

The chain employs TRBV5-4 and TRBJ2-7, with TRBD2 as a possible D gene (5 bases). Germline assignment: CDR1 SGHNT and CDR2 YYREEE (reference sequence). This CDR3 has 17 residues. V dropped 4 bases and J dropped 1 base, with 21 bases sitting between them. CDR3 sequence: CASSRGSSGFGSYEQYF. The CDR3 DNA reads TGTGCCAGCAGCCGGGGAAGCTCCGGCTTCGGGTCCTACGAGCAGTACTTC.

This clone appeared once. This chain links TRBV6-2 or TRBV6-3 with TRBJ2-6, with 8 bases lining up with TRBD2. Per the germline V gene, CDR1 is MNHEY and CDR2 is SVGEGT. The CDR3 consists of 17 residues. Losses at the gene ends were 6 bases for V and 4 bases for J; bases not matched to a gene: 11. CDR3 nucleotides: TGTGCCAGCAGCGCGGGAGGTTCCTCCGTCGGGGCCAACGTCCTGACTTTC. Its protein product is CASSAGGSSVGANVLTF.